The rows below give T cell receptor beta chains drawn from one sample of a study of cytomegalovirus exposure and HLA in healthy donors. The protocol was immunoSEQ multiplex PCR, while the TCRdb copy is restricted to in-frame clones and leaves out a portion. The sample records hundreds of thousands of clones, 70% to 90% being singletons. Input material: PBMCs. The receptor source for this set is a woman aged 18-30 years in good health and CMV-seronegative. The CDR3 runs from the conserved cysteine through the conserved F or W. Fields, in order: CDR3 DNA, CDR3 protein, V gene, D gene, CDR3 length, J gene, clone size. The D gene is left open where the match is weak. The size field is filled for only some rows; it gives once, few, many or a size class.

CDR3 DNA: TGTGCCAGTAGGATACAGGGCTCGGAAAACACTGAAGCTTTCTTT; CDR3 protein: CASRIQGSENTEAFF; V gene: TRBV19; D gene: .; CDR3 length: 15; J gene: TRBJ1-1; clone size: .
CDR3 DNA: TGTGCCAGCAGTTCCAATACAGATACGCAGTATTTT; CDR3 protein: CASSSNTDTQYF; V gene: TRBV6-6; D gene: .; CDR3 length: 12; J gene: TRBJ2-3; clone size: .
CDR3 DNA: TGCGCCAGCAGCCCCAAGGGTTTGTGGGAGAAAGCTTTCTTT; CDR3 protein: CASSPKGLWEKAFF; V gene: TRBV5-1; D gene: .; CDR3 length: 14; J gene: TRBJ1-1; clone size: .
CDR3 DNA: TGTGCCAGTAGTGGGGGGGACCCGGTCGACGAGCAGTACTTC; CDR3 protein: CASSGGDPVDEQYF; V gene: TRBV19; D gene: TRBD2; CDR3 length: 14; J gene: TRBJ2-7; clone size: once
CDR3 DNA: TGTGCCAGCAGCTCGACAGGTCAAGAGACCCAGTACTTC; CDR3 protein: CASSSTGQETQYF; V gene: TRBV13; D gene: .; CDR3 length: 13; J gene: TRBJ2-5; clone size: .
CDR3 DNA: TGTGCCAGCAGCTTCTCGGGGGCTGAAGCTTTCTTT; CDR3 protein: CASSFSGAEAFF; V gene: TRBV7-2; D gene: .; CDR3 length: 12; J gene: TRBJ1-1; clone size: .
CDR3 DNA: TGCGCCAGCAGCCAAGATAGGGCAGGGCTCACTGAAGCTTTCTTT; CDR3 protein: CASSQDRAGLTEAFF; V gene: TRBV4-1; D gene: .; CDR3 length: 15; J gene: TRBJ1-1; clone size: .
CDR3 DNA: TGCGCCAGCAGCCGACTAGCGGGGGACTCCTACGAGCAGTACTTC; CDR3 protein: CASSRLAGDSYEQYF; V gene: TRBV5-1; D gene: TRBD2; CDR3 length: 15; J gene: TRBJ2-7; clone size: .
CDR3 DNA: TGTGCCAGCAGCCCACAGGGGCGACCTAACTATGGCTACACCTTC; CDR3 protein: CASSPQGRPNYGYTF; V gene: TRBV28; D gene: TRBD1; CDR3 length: 15; J gene: TRBJ1-2; clone size: .
CDR3 DNA: TGTGCCAGCCGGAGAACTGGGGAAAAACTGTTTTTT; CDR3 protein: CASRRTGEKLFF; V gene: TRBV27; D gene: .; CDR3 length: 12; J gene: TRBJ1-4; clone size: .
CDR3 DNA: TGTGCCAGCAGCTTTGGAGGTCAGCCCCAGCATTTT; CDR3 protein: CASSFGGQPQHF; V gene: TRBV5-8; D gene: .; CDR3 length: 12; J gene: TRBJ1-5; clone size: .
CDR3 DNA: TGTGCCAGCAGCTTTTCTCAGGCTAAGATCACAGATACGCAGTATTTT; CDR3 protein: CASSFSQAKITDTQYF; V gene: TRBV5-6; D gene: .; CDR3 length: 16; J gene: TRBJ2-3; clone size: .
CDR3 DNA: TGTGCCAGCTCACCAGTTGCAAGAGCCGATGAAAAACTGTTTTTT; CDR3 protein: CASSPVARADEKLFF; V gene: TRBV18; D gene: .; CDR3 length: 15; J gene: TRBJ1-4; clone size: .
CDR3 DNA: TGTGCCTGGAGTGGCGGTAGGGGCCGCGGCCGAGGAGCTTTCTTT; CDR3 protein: CAWSGGRGRGRGAFF; V gene: TRBV30; D gene: .; CDR3 length: 15; J gene: TRBJ1-1; clone size: .
CDR3 DNA: TGTGCCAGCAGTTTATCCCTATCGACAGGGGAGACTGAAGCTTTCTTT; CDR3 protein: CASSLSLSTGETEAFF; V gene: TRBV28; D gene: TRBD1; CDR3 length: 16; J gene: TRBJ1-1; clone size: .
CDR3 DNA: TGTGCCGAGAATTGCGCGCCCACAGGTACCTTCTATGGCTACACCTTC; CDR3 protein: CAENCAPTGTFYGYTF; V gene: TRBV7-3; D gene: .; CDR3 length: 16; J gene: TRBJ1-2; clone size: .
CDR3 DNA: TGTGCCAGCAGCGGAGGGACAGGGCAAGAGACCCAGTACTTC; CDR3 protein: CASSGGTGQETQYF; V gene: TRBV9; D gene: TRBD1; CDR3 length: 14; J gene: TRBJ2-5; clone size: .
CDR3 DNA: TGTGCCAGCAGCGCTGTGGGACTAGCGGGAGGCCCCGGCTCCTACGAGCAGTACTTC; CDR3 protein: CASSAVGLAGGPGSYEQYF; V gene: TRBV11-2; D gene: TRBD2; CDR3 length: 19; J gene: TRBJ2-7; clone size: .
CDR3 DNA: TGTGCCAGCAGCTTAAACCCCCAGGGGGCTAACTCTGGAAACACCATATATTTT; CDR3 protein: CASSLNPQGANSGNTIYF; V gene: TRBV7-3; D gene: TRBD1; CDR3 length: 18; J gene: TRBJ1-3; clone size: .
CDR3 DNA: TGTGCCAGCAGCTTAGCGCCAGCGGGAGACGATGAGCAGTTCTTC; CDR3 protein: CASSLAPAGDDEQFF; V gene: TRBV11-3; D gene: TRBD2; CDR3 length: 15; J gene: TRBJ2-1; clone size: .
CDR3 DNA: TGTGCCAGCAGCTTAGGACGGAGCTTACACAATCAGCCCCAGCATTTT; CDR3 protein: CASSLGRSLHNQPQHF; V gene: TRBV7-2; D gene: .; CDR3 length: 16; J gene: TRBJ1-5; clone size: .
CDR3 DNA: TGTGCCAGCAGTTACAGAGAGCGGTCTAGCACAGATACGCAGTATTTT; CDR3 protein: CASSYRERSSTDTQYF; V gene: TRBV6-5; D gene: .; CDR3 length: 16; J gene: TRBJ2-3; clone size: .
CDR3 DNA: TGTGCCAGCACGAGCCAGGACAGGGCTAATTCACCCCTCCACTTT; CDR3 protein: CASTSQDRANSPLHF; V gene: TRBV28; D gene: TRBD1; CDR3 length: 15; J gene: TRBJ1-6; clone size: .
CDR3 DNA: TGCGCCAGCAGCATAAGGACAGGGGGCGGCGAGACCCAGTACTTC; CDR3 protein: CASSIRTGGGETQYF; V gene: TRBV5-1; D gene: TRBD1; CDR3 length: 15; J gene: TRBJ2-5; clone size: .
CDR3 DNA: TGCGCCAGCAGCTTGAGGGGGGGCGCGGCAACTAATGAAAAACTGTTTTTT; CDR3 protein: CASSLRGGAATNEKLFF; V gene: TRBV5-1; D gene: .; CDR3 length: 17; J gene: TRBJ1-4; clone size: .
CDR3 DNA: TGCGCCAGCAGCCCGGGGACTAGCTCCTACGAGCAGTACTTC; CDR3 protein: CASSPGTSSYEQYF; V gene: TRBV5-1; D gene: TRBD2; CDR3 length: 14; J gene: TRBJ2-7; clone size: .
CDR3 DNA: TGTGCCAGCAGACGGACTAGCGGTAGCACAGATACGCAGTATTTT; CDR3 protein: CASRRTSGSTDTQYF; V gene: TRBV27; D gene: TRBD2; CDR3 length: 15; J gene: TRBJ2-3; clone size: once
CDR3 DNA: TGTGCCAGCAGTGAAACCCGCTTGCTAGCGGGAGGGCCCAATGAGCAGTTCTTC; CDR3 protein: CASSETRLLAGGPNEQFF; V gene: TRBV6-1; D gene: TRBD2; CDR3 length: 18; J gene: TRBJ2-1; clone size: .